One TCR beta chain is described in this entry. Its target is not known. Germline V CDR1 and CDR2: SGHTA, FQGNSA. The germline V and J ends were trimmed by 3 bases and 3 bases, with 15 bases remaining between them. The CDR3 runs to 15 residues. This sample is part of a study of shared clonotypes between healthy human individuals. Study background: The study used three CD4 naive, three CD4 memory, two CD8 naive and one CD8 memory plate per donor. Study-wide findings and caveats: Between several donors, naive CD4 clonotypes were shared at a level of about 5%. Clonotypes not shared had lower generation probabilities than those common to all four donors.

Assay used: immunoSEQ multiplex PCR; TCRdb lists only in-frame clones, some missing. This table has around 2.5 million clones, roughly 93% appearing once. Sequenced: naive CD4+ T cells from PBMCs. The sample's subset: CD45RA+ positively selected. This chain uses TRBV7-2 with TRBJ2-7, with D unclear. The origin of this receptor is a man in his late teens or twenties in good health. Some clones in this sample may be carry-over from other donors' samples. The CDR3 nucleotides are TGTGCCAGCAGCTTGAGTAACGTTCCACGCTACGAGCAGTACTTC. This gives the protein CASSLSNVPRYEQYF.